A single sample is the source of the 23 T cell receptor beta chains below, sequenced in a study of T-cell reconstitution after alpha-beta-depleted transplantation in children. Unique molecular identifiers were used in preparing the TCRbeta library. One entry per CDR3 protein results from TCRdb running MiXCR on the PCR reads. The sample records about 870,000 distinct CDR3 sequences, roughly 15% being singletons. The specimen was PBMCs, mostly from graft donor cells, collected 360 days after TCRalphabeta/CD19-depleted stem cell transplant. The receptors here all came from a male patient under 18 who had a stem cell transplant for acute lymphoblastic leukemia, so the T cells may come from the graft donor.

This clonotype was observed a handful of times. The chain joins TRBV20-1 to TRBJ2-4; D ambiguous. This CDR3 has 16 amino acids. V was pared by 3 bases and J by 0 bases, with 15 bases between. CDR1 is DFQATT, CDR2 SNEGSKA, per germline (reference sequence). In nucleotides, the CDR3 is TGCAGTGCTAGGGTCCGGGTACCCTTAGCCAAAAACATTCAGTACTTC. It encodes CSARVRVPLAKNIQYF.

This clonotype appeared a few times. The V gene is TRBV5-1, the J gene TRBJ2-4, with 11 bases matching TRBD2. Losses at the gene ends were 0 bases for V and 1 base for J; bases not matched to a gene: 18. Per the germline V gene, CDR1 is SGHRS and CDR2 is YFSETQ. The CDR3 spans 22 residues. The CDR3 nucleotides read TGCGCCAGCAGCTTGGCCGGTAGCGGGAGGGCCCTCCCCCAAATGGCCAAAAACATTCAGTACTTC. This gives the protein CASSLAGSGRALPQMAKNIQYF.

V and J are TRBV2 and TRBJ1-5; D is ambiguous. The V end lost 8 bases, the J end lost 0 bases, and 11 bases lay between the germline ends. Germline V lookup: CDR1 SNHLY, CDR2 FYNNEI. The CDR3 is 14 amino acids. CDR3 amino acids: CASLTVDSNQPQHF. In nucleotides, the CDR3 is TGTGCCAGCCTGACGGTGGATAGCAATCAGCCCCAGCATTTT.

V is TRBV5-1 and J is TRBJ2-3; no clear D gene. CDR1 and CDR2 (germline): SGHRS, YFSETQ. The length of the CDR3 is 15 residues. The V end was cut by 3 bases, the J end by 4 bases, with 15 bases between. The DNA of the CDR3 is TGCGCCAGCAGCTCCGCGACCTTAGGAGCAGATACGCAGTATTTT. This codes for CASSSATLGADTQYF.

This sequence joins TRBV7-6 and TRBJ2-1, with D perhaps matching TRBD1 or TRBD2 (7 bases each). Per germline, CDR1 SGHVS and CDR2 FNYEAQ. This CDR3 spans 19 amino acids. The V and J ends lost 0 bases and 0 bases respectively, with 18 bases between them. DNA of the CDR3: TGTGCCAGCAGCTTAGCCCCTAGCGGAGGGGGCCCCTCCTACAATGAGCAGTTCTTC. As protein: CASSLAPSGGGPSYNEQFF.

This clonotype appeared a few times. This chain connects TRBV15 to TRBJ1-2; 7 bases are a match to TRBD1. In germline, CDR1 is LNHNV, CDR2 YYDKDF (reference sequence). V trimming: 1 base; J trimming: 2 bases; junction bases outside the gene matches: 7. The CDR3 spans 16 residues. CDR3 sequence: CATSRVAQGFNYGYTF. The CDR3 DNA reads as TGTGCCACCAGCAGAGTAGCACAGGGGTTCAACTATGGCTACACCTTC.

This chain joins TRBV10-3 and TRBJ2-3; 10 bases match TRBD2. Germline loops: CDR1 ENHRY, CDR2 SYGVKD. The J segment lost 4 bases and the V segment lost 4 bases, leaving 5 bases of the junction unmatched. This CDR3 has 15 amino acids. The CDR3 coding sequence is TGTGCCATCAGTGGAAGCGGGAGGGCTCCAGATACGCAGTATTTT. This translates into CAISGSGRAPDTQYF.

V usage is TRBV25-1 and J usage is TRBJ1-5, with D uncertain. V was pared by 2 bases and J by 7 bases, with 9 bases between. This CDR3 has 13 residues. Germline V CDR1 and CDR2: MGHDK, SYGVNS. The CDR3 DNA reads as TGTGCCAGCAGTGAAAATTGGGAGCAGCCCCAGCATTTT. Its protein product is CASSENWEQPQHF.

This clonotype was seen a few times. The chain recombines TRBV12-3 or TRBV12-4 with TRBJ1-2; 8 bases fit TRBD1. CDR3 length: 14 amino acids. V dropped 1 base and J dropped 8; count of bases not matched to a gene: 6. CDR3 nucleotides: TGTGCCAGCAGTTTAGGGGCAGGGGGCAGGGGCTACACCTTC. Amino acid sequence: CASSLGAGGRGYTF.

V gene TRBV5-1 combines with J gene TRBJ1-1; TRBD1 might be the D (5 bases). Germline lookup yields CDR1 SGHRS and CDR2 YFSETQ. The CDR3 has 18 residues. The ends were cut back, 0 bases at V and 2 bases at J, with 20 bases in the middle. CDR3 nucleotide sequence: TGCGCCAGCAGCTTGGTTTTGAATCTTCGGGGGGGAAACACTGAAGCTTTCTTT. Its protein is CASSLVLNLRGGNTEAFF.

The gene calls are TRBV20-1 and TRBJ2-7, with TRBD1 as a possible D gene (5 bases). CDR3 length: 12 amino acids. The V end was cut by 6 bases, the J end by 3 bases, with 12 bases between. Germline lookup yields CDR1 DFQATT and CDR2 SNEGSKA (reference sequence). CDR3 in amino acids: CSASGILYEQYF. The CDR3 DNA is TGCAGTGCCTCAGGGATCCTCTACGAGCAGTACTTC.

This clonotype was seen a few times. The genes are TRBV7-3 and TRBJ2-1, with 9 bases matching TRBD2. The CDR3 is 18 residues long. V lost 5 bases to trimming and J lost 8 bases; unmatched junction nucleotides: 19. Germline-derived CDR1 and CDR2 are SGHTA and FQGTGA. DNA of the CDR3: TGTGCCAGCAGCCCATGGCCCTCGGGGACTAGCCTTTATGATGAGCAGTTCTTC. Protein: CASSPWPSGTSLYDEQFF.

About this clonotype itself: The DNA is left out, because the CDR3 cannot be placed on it with certainty; the CDR3 is given as TCRdb lists it. This chain joins TRBV6-5 and TRBJ2-7. In germline, CDR1 is MNHEY, CDR2 SVGAGI. The CDR3 is 15 residues long, counting both termini. CDR3 sequence reads: CASSSSTSDDREQYF.

This clonotype was seen a few times. The genes are TRBV21-1 and TRBJ2-7; the DNA was not compared with TRBD2, the D call given in the table. TRBV21-1 is tagged as a pseudogene. The CDR3 extends over 15 amino acids. The CDR3 sequence is CASSGKTGLLYEQYF. CDR3 DNA sequence: TGTGCCAGCAGCGGGAAGACGGGACTCCTCTACGAGCAGTACTTC.

Ten or more counts support this clonotype. The rearrangement links TRBV5-1 to TRBJ2-5, with 10 bases aligning to TRBD1. This CDR3 has 14 amino acids. Germline values: CDR1 SGHRS, CDR2 YFSETQ. J lost 5 bases, V lost 4 bases, and 5 bases had no gene match. CDR3 sequence reads: CASSPPGQGETQYF. The CDR3, as DNA: TGCGCCAGCAGCCCTCCGGGACAGGGGGAGACCCAGTACTTC.

The CDR3 spells CASKGPGQQTYEQYF. In nucleotides, the CDR3 is TGTGCCAGCAAGGGTCCCGGACAGCAAACCTACGAGCAGTACTTC. This chain links TRBV21-1 with TRBJ2-7; no check of the table's D call, TRBD1, against the DNA was made. TRBV21-1 is classified as a pseudogene. The CDR3 is 15 residues long.

The chain uses TRBV7-3 and TRBJ2-1, with 7 nucleotides matching TRBD1. Germline V gene lookup returns CDR1 SGHTA and CDR2 FQGTGA. The trim removed 1 base at V and 0 bases at J, leaving 15 bases unmatched. CDR3 size: 20 residues. Here the CDR3 reads CASSLMLRGGGWSSYNEQFF. The CDR3 DNA reads TGTGCCAGCAGCTTAATGCTGCGAGGGGGCGGGTGGAGCTCCTACAATGAGCAGTTCTTC.

In its sample, this clonotype was seen many times. The V gene is TRBV25-1, the J gene TRBJ1-1, with 10 bases lining up with TRBD1. Germline CDR1 is MGHDK and CDR2 is SYGVNS. Trimming cost V 7 bases and J 4 bases; bases outside gene matches: 6. The length of the CDR3 is 14 residues. Written as DNA, the CDR3 is TGTGCCAGCACCAAGACAGGGGGCGGCACTGAAGCTTTCTTT. Amino acid sequence: CASTKTGGGTEAFF.

This clonotype was seen a handful of times. The chain links TRBV27 to TRBJ1-4; TRBD1 agrees at 9 bases. The V gene end was trimmed by 2 bases and the J gene end by 5 bases; junction bases not matched to a gene: 3. The CDR3 extends over 15 amino acids. Germline CDR1 MNHEY, CDR2 SMNVEV (reference sequence). CDR3 sequence reads: CASSLIGTGNEKLFF. The CDR3 nucleotides read TGTGCCAGCAGTTTAATCGGGACAGGGAATGAAAAACTGTTTTTT. The full variable domain, rest sourced from reference TRBV27 and TRBJ1-4, is EAQVTQNPRYLITVTGKKLTVTCSQNMNHEYMSWYRQDPGLGLRQIYYSMNVEVTDKGDVPEGYKVSRKEKRNFPLILESPSPNQTSLYFCASSLIGTGNEKLFFGSGTQLSVL.

J is TRBJ2-7 and V is TRBV3-1, with D perhaps TRBD2 (6 bases). V was pared by 4 bases and J by 6 bases, with 13 bases between. Germline CDR1 reads LGHDT; CDR2 reads YNNKEL (reference sequence). This CDR3 has 13 amino acids. CDR3 amino acids: CASSPRQGGEQYF. CDR3 coding DNA: TGTGCCAGCAGCCCCCGGCAGGGAGGCGAGCAGTACTTC.

CDR3 amino acids: CASSQMAQLAGETYEQYF. In nucleotides, the CDR3 is TGCGCCAGCAGCCAGATGGCCCAACTAGCGGGAGAAACCTACGAGCAGTACTTC. The chain carries TRBV4-1 and TRBJ2-7; 11 bases align to TRBD2. CDR3 size: 18 residues. Per the germline V gene, CDR1 is MGHRA and CDR2 is YSYEKL. V trimming: 3 bases; J trimming: 2 bases; junction bases outside the gene matches: 12.

This clonotype was seen more than once but under ten times. V and J are TRBV7-6 and TRBJ2-1, with D uncertain. Germline loops: CDR1 SGHVS, CDR2 FNYEAQ. V lost 2 bases, J lost 6 bases, and 14 bases lay in between. The CDR3 has 15 residues. CDR3 residues: CASSLFADTGNEQFF. CDR3 coding DNA: TGTGCCAGCAGCTTATTTGCTGATACGGGCAATGAGCAGTTCTTC. The full variable domain, completed using reference TRBV7-6 and TRBJ2-1, is GAGVSQSPRYKVTKRGQDVALRCDPISGHVSLYWYRQALGQGPEFLTYFNYEAQQDKSGLPNDRFSAERPEGSISTLTIQRTEQRDSAMYRCASSLFADTGNEQFFGPGTRLTVL.

J is TRBJ2-3 and V is TRBV4-1, with 8 nucleotides matching TRBD2. From germline, CDR1 is MGHRA and CDR2 YSYEKL. V shed 1 base and J 1 base; nucleotides not matched to a gene: 4. This CDR3 spans 16 amino acids. CDR3 DNA: TGCGCCAGCAGCCAAGGAACACTAGCGGGCACAGATACGCAGTATTTT. Its translation: CASSQGTLAGTDTQYF.